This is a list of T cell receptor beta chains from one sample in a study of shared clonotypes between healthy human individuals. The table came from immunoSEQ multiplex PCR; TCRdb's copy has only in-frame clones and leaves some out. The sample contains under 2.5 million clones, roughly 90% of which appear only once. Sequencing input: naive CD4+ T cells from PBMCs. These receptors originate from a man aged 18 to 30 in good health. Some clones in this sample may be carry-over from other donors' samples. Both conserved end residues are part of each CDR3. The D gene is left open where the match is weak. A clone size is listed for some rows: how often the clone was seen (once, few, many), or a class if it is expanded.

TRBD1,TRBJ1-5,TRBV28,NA,CASSFPQGVQPQHF,TGTGCCAGCAGTTTCCCCCAGGGGGTTCAGCCCCAGCATTTT
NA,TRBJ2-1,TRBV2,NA,CASSVISYNEQFF,TGTGCCAGCAGCGTGATCTCCTACAATGAGCAGTTCTTC
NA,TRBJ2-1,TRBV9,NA,CASSGTAERYNEQFF,TGTGCCAGCAGCGGAACAGCCGAGCGGTACAATGAGCAGTTCTTC
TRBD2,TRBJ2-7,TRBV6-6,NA,CASSSTREALYEQYF,TGTGCCAGCAGCTCAACTCGGGAGGCGCTCTACGAGCAGTACTTC
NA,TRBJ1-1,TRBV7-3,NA,CASSPGPGNTEAFF,TGTGCCAGCAGCCCGGGTCCGGGGAACACTGAAGCTTTCTTT
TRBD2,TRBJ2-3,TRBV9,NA,CASSSNQGLAGDTQYF,TGTGCCAGCAGCTCAAATCAGGGACTAGCGGGAGACACGCAGTATTTT
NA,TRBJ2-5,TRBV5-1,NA,CASSSEGGVWETQYF,TGCGCCAGCAGCTCGGAGGGGGGCGTATGGGAGACCCAGTACTTC
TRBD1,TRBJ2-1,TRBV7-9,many,CASSLNRGSYNEQFF,TGTGCCAGCAGCTTAAACAGGGGCTCCTACAATGAGCAGTTCTTC
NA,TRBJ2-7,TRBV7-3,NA,CASSLLQGSDYEQYF,TGTGCCAGCAGCTTATTACAGGGATCAGACTACGAGCAGTACTTC
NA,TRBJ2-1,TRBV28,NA,CASTRATDEQFF,TGTGCCAGCACTCGGGCCACGGATGAGCAGTTCTTC
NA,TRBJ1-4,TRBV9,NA,CASSAGEHATNEKLFF,TGTGCCAGCAGCGCGGGAGAGCATGCAACTAATGAAAAACTGTTTTTT
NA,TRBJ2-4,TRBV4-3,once,CASSPLLAKNIQYF,TGCGCCAGCAGCCCTCTACTAGCCAAAAACATTCAGTACTTC
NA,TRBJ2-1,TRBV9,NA,CASSVGSSSYNEQFF,TGTGCCAGCAGCGTAGGCTCGAGCTCCTACAATGAGCAGTTCTTC
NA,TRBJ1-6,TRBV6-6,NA,CASTDGSSYNSPLHF,TGTGCCAGCACAGACGGAAGCTCCTATAATTCACCCCTCCACTTT
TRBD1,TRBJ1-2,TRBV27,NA,CASSLLGQGRGYTF,TGTGCCAGCAGTTTGTTGGGACAGGGAAGGGGCTACACCTTC
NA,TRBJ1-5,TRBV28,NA,CASSSGGSNQPQHF,TGTGCCAGCAGTTCTGGGGGGAGCAATCAGCCCCAGCATTTT
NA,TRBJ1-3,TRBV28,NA,CASRRNSGNTIYF,TGTGCCAGCAGGAGGAACTCTGGAAACACCATATATTTT
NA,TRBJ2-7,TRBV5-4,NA,CASSPGQPSYEQYF,TGTGCCAGCAGTCCGGGACAACCCTCCTACGAGCAGTACTTC
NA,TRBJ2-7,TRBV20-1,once,CSISGSEYF,TGCAGTATCTCCGGGTCAGAGTACTTC
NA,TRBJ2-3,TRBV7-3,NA,CASSLGVRGPADTQYF,TGTGCCAGCAGCTTAGGGGTCAGGGGTCCGGCAGATACGCAGTATTTT
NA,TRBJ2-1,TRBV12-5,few,CASGTGASREQFF,TGTGCTAGTGGTACCGGGGCTTCCCGGGAGCAGTTCTTC
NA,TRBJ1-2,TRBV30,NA,CAWSPGMGDGYTF,TGTGCCTGGAGTCCGGGGATGGGAGACGGCTACACCTTC
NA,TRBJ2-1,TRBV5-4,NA,CASSKDAGLYNEQFF,TGTGCCAGCAGTAAGGATGCGGGGCTCTACAATGAGCAGTTCTTC
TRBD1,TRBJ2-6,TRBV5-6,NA,CASSLGDSLRSGANVLTF,TGTGCCAGCAGCTTGGGGGACAGCTTACGCTCTGGGGCCAACGTCCTGACTTTC
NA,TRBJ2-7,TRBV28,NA,CASSFQSSEYEQYF,TGTGCCAGCAGTTTTCAGTCTAGCGAATACGAGCAGTACTTC
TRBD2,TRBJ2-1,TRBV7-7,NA,CASSLESAGDREQFF,TGTGCCAGCAGCTTAGAGTCGGCGGGAGATCGTGAGCAGTTCTTC
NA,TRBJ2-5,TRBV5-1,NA,CASRRGGQETQYF,TGCGCCAGCAGACGAGGGGGACAAGAGACCCAGTACTTC
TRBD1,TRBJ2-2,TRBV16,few,CASSRRLQGESTGELFF,TGTGCCAGCAGCCGTAGACTACAGGGGGAAAGCACCGGGGAGCTGTTTTTT
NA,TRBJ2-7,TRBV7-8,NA,CASSVDTLPYEQYF,TGTGCCAGCAGCGTAGACACTTTACCCTACGAGCAGTACTTC
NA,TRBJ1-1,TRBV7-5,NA,CVRSWTTGPGTEAFF,TGTGTCAGAAGCTGGACTACAGGGCCGGGAACTGAAGCTTTCTTT
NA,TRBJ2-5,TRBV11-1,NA,CASSLGFGGTQYF,TGTGCCAGCAGCTTAGGTTTCGGCGGGACCCAGTACTTC
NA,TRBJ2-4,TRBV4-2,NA,CASSQDRVQRNIQYF,TGTGCCAGCAGCCAAGATCGTGTGCAGAGAAACATTCAGTACTTC
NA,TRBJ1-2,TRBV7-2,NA,CASSLAWASYGYTF,TGTGCCAGCAGCTTAGCCTGGGCCAGCTATGGCTACACCTTC
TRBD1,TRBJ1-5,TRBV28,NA,CASTRDRGQPQHF,TGTGCCAGCACCCGGGACAGGGGACAGCCCCAGCATTTT
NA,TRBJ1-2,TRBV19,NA,CASSHYGPAADGYTF,TGTGCCAGTAGCCATTATGGCCCAGCAGCAGATGGCTACACCTTC
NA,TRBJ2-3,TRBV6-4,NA,CASSERQIIHTDTQYF,TGTGCCAGCAGTGAGAGACAGATAATTCATACAGATACGCAGTATTTT
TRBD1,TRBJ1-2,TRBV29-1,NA,CSVGDRVLYGYTF,TGCAGCGTGGGGGACAGGGTCCTCTATGGCTACACCTTC
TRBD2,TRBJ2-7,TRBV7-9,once,CASSAGDEQYF,TGTGCCAGCAGCGCGGGGGACGAGCAGTACTTC
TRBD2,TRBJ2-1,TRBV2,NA,CASSFTSGLGNEQFF,TGTGCCAGCAGTTTCACTAGCGGACTAGGGAATGAGCAGTTCTTC
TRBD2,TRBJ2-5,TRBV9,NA,CASSTRTSSETQYF,TGTGCCAGCAGCACCCGGACTAGCTCGGAGACCCAGTACTTC
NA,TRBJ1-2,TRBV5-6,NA,CASSRYTTVNYGYTF,TGTGCCAGCAGCCGTTATACGACAGTTAACTATGGCTACACCTTC